A single sample gave rise to the 25 T cell receptor beta chains below, sequenced in a study of blood T cells in healthy people across ages. PCR was performed a second time for roughly 7 to 11 cycles using a sample-barcoded 5' primer and a J-beta primer mix. TCRdb fed the 5' RACE reads into MiXCR, producing one record per CDR3 protein. The sample holds a few hundred thousand distinct CDR3 sequences, 25% to 30% seen once. Material for sequencing was blood. Receptor source: a woman aged 65 to 85 in good health.

This sequence joins TRBV20-1 and TRBJ2-1; a weak D match, TRBD1 (6 bases). Trimming removed 1 base from V and 9 bases from J, with 13 bases in between. This CDR3 has 13 amino acids. The germline CDR1 and CDR2 sequences are DFQATT and SNEGSKA (reference sequence). The CDR3 loop is CSARVQGWGEQFF. DNA for the CDR3: TGCAGTGCTAGAGTACAGGGTTGGGGTGAGCAGTTCTTC.

This clonotype came up a few times. This sequence joins TRBV6-2 or TRBV6-3 and TRBJ2-7, with 11 positions matching TRBD2. The V segment lost 2 bases and the J segment 1 base; nucleotides outside the gene matches: 1. The V gene's germline CDR1 is MNHEY and CDR2 SVGEGT. The CDR3 contains 15 residues. The CDR3 DNA sequence: TGTGCCAGCAGTTACCCTAGCGGGGGGTCCTACGAGCAGTACTTC. This translates into CASSYPSGGSYEQYF.

This chain uses TRBV7-2 with TRBJ2-2; D uncertain. Trimming stripped 4 bases from V and 4 bases from J, with 7 bases between. Germline loops: CDR1 SGHTA, CDR2 FQGNSA. The length of the CDR3 is 13 residues. This chain's CDR3 is CASSSTPTGELFF. CDR3 in DNA: TGTGCCAGCAGCTCCACTCCCACCGGGGAGCTGTTTTTT.

The chain uses TRBV3-1 and TRBJ2-3; D assignment may be TRBD1 or TRBD2 (5 bases each). This CDR3 contains 16 residues. V was trimmed by 0 bases and J by 9 bases, leaving 19 bases between them. Per germline, CDR1 LGHDT and CDR2 YNNKEL (reference sequence). The CDR3 spells CASSQELWGMERTQYF. Written as DNA, the CDR3 is TGTGCCAGCAGCCAAGAACTCTGGGGGATGGAACGCACGCAGTATTTT.

This clonotype has a handful of counts. V is TRBV24-1 and J is TRBJ2-5; D uncertain. With the DNA end fitting TRBJ2-7 better, the J assignment may be wrong. Germline V gene sequence: CDR1 KGHDR, CDR2 SFDVKD. CDR3 length: 13 residues. The CDR3 reads CATSDTRSYEQYF. Here the CDR3 DNA reads TGTGCCACCAGTGACACCCGCTCCTACGAGCAGTACTTC.

V and J are TRBV3-1 and TRBJ2-1; 7 positions match TRBD2. CDR3 size: 13 residues. The germline gives CDR1 LGHDT, CDR2 YNNKEL (reference sequence). The V and J ends lost 3 bases and 10 bases, in that order; junction bases with no gene match: 6. CDR3 residues: CASSQGGYLEQFF. The CDR3 DNA sequence: TGTGCCAGCAGCCAGGGGGGGTACTTAGAGCAGTTCTTC.

V gene TRBV12-3 or TRBV12-4 combines with J gene TRBJ1-1; D possibly corresponds to TRBD1 (6 bases). CDR3 length equals 13 residues. V lost 7 bases to trimming and J lost 2 bases, with 11 bases between them. The CDR3 sequence is CASIGGANTEAFF. CDR3 coding DNA: TGTGCCAGCATAGGGGGGGCCAACACTGAAGCTTTCTTT.

The chain carries TRBV12-3 or TRBV12-4 and TRBJ2-5; 8 bases fit TRBD2. The J call may be mistaken, given a closer DNA end match to TRBJ2-7. The CDR3 contains 14 residues. The CDR3 region is CASSPGLGNYEQYF. In DNA, the CDR3 is TGTGCCAGCAGCCCGGGACTAGGGAACTACGAGCAGTACTTC.

The chain employs TRBV20-1 and TRBJ2-3, with D unresolved. In germline, CDR1 is DFQATT, CDR2 SNEGSKA (reference sequence). V lost 2 bases and J 4 bases, leaving 13 bases between the germline ends. CDR3 length: 14 amino acids. The CDR3 is CSARQAYASDTQYF. CDR3 bases: TGCAGTGCTAGACAGGCCTATGCTTCAGATACGCAGTATTTT.

This clonotype was seen more than once but under ten times. The chain joins TRBV21-1 to TRBJ2-5; the table's D call of TRBD1 was not tested on the DNA. TRBV21-1 is a known pseudogene. The CDR3 covers 14 residues. CDR3 region: CASSYHGTEETQYF. The CDR3 bases are TGTGCCAGCAGCTACCACGGGACAGAAGAGACCCAGTACTTC.

CDR3 DNA sequence: TGTGCCAGCAGACAGGGGCCGAACACAGATACGCAGTATTTT. This encodes CASRQGPNTDTQYF. V usage is TRBV7-8 and J usage is TRBJ2-3, with 7 positions matching TRBD1. Germline CDR1 SGHVS, CDR2 FQNEAQ. V shed 6 bases, J shed 2 bases, and the junction held 5 bases outside the gene matches. CDR3 length: 14 amino acids.

This rearrangement joins TRBV20-1 to TRBJ1-1; no clear D. CDR3 size: 14 residues. Germline V CDR1 and CDR2: DFQATT, SNEGSKA (reference sequence). Trimming removed 7 bases from V and 5 bases from J, with 20 bases in between. The CDR3: CSVISTAGRTEAFF. The CDR3 nucleotides are TGCAGTGTCATCTCGACGGCCGGTAGAACTGAAGCTTTCTTT.

The chain couples TRBV7-2 to TRBJ1-2; D is perhaps TRBD1 (5 bases). The germline V gene encodes CDR1 SGHTA and CDR2 FQGNSA. With 1 base removed from V and 4 bases from J, the gap between germline ends came to 16 bases. The CDR3 covers 16 residues. The CDR3 sequence: CASSLDGGGAAYGYTF. The CDR3 nucleotides read TGTGCCAGCAGCTTAGATGGCGGAGGGGCGGCCTATGGCTACACCTTC. Using reference TRBV7-2 and TRBJ1-2 for the parts outside the CDR3, the full variable domain is GAGVSQSPSNKVTEKGKDVELRCDPISGHTALYWYRQSLGQGLEFLIYFQGNSAPDKSGLPSDRFSAERTGGSVSTLTIQRTQQEDSAVYLCASSLDGGGAAYGYTFGSGTRLTVV.

This clonotype has just a few counts. This chain links TRBV6-2 or TRBV6-3 with TRBJ1-2, with a possible D match to TRBD1 (6 bases). Germline V gives CDR1 MNHEY, CDR2 SVGEGT. V gave up 7 bases and J gave up 4 bases, with 16 bases separating them. The CDR3 sequence is 14 residues long. This CDR3 reads CASILSPGAYGYTF. For the CDR3, the DNA is TGTGCCAGCATCCTCAGTCCAGGGGCCTATGGCTACACCTTC.

This chain links TRBV4-1 with TRBJ2-2, with 7 bases identical to TRBD1. This CDR3 has 15 amino acids. Germline V gene lookup returns CDR1 MGHRA and CDR2 YSYEKL. The V segment lost 2 bases and the J segment 5 bases; nucleotides outside the gene matches: 5. CDR3 loop: CASSQRQGGTGELFF. CDR3 nucleotide sequence: TGCGCCAGCAGCCAAAGACAGGGTGGGACCGGGGAGCTGTTTTTT.

DNA of the CDR3: TGCAGTGCTAGAGAGTCCGGTTGGCCTCAGGGGTCGCAGTACTTC. It yields the protein CSARESGWPQGSQYF. The rearrangement uses TRBV20-1 and TRBJ2-4, with D perhaps TRBD1 (6 bases). Looked up from germline, CDR1 is DFQATT and CDR2 is SNEGSKA (reference sequence). The V gene lost 0 bases and the J gene lost 13 bases, with 22 bases spanning the gap. The CDR3 runs 15 residues.

The chain has TRBV20-1 and TRBJ2-5, with D hard to call. The CDR3 has 15 amino acids. The ends were cut back, 2 bases at V and 5 bases at J, with 18 bases in the middle. Germline assignment: CDR1 DFQATT and CDR2 SNEGSKA (reference sequence). CDR3 sequence: CSARPPTQARETQYF. The CDR3 DNA sequence: TGCAGTGCTAGACCCCCGACGCAGGCCCGTGAGACCCAGTACTTC.

This clonotype was picked up a small number of times. V is TRBV20-1 and J is TRBJ2-5, with D possibly matching TRBD1 (5 bases). V dropped 7 bases and J dropped 5 bases, with 11 bases sitting between them. The V gene's germline CDR1 is DFQATT and CDR2 SNEGSKA (reference sequence). The CDR3 consists of 11 residues. The CDR3 coding sequence is TGCAGTGGTAGGGGTGGGGAGACCCAGTACTTC. It encodes CSGRGGETQYF.

The V call is TRBV12-3 or TRBV12-4, the J call TRBJ2-3; 10 bases match TRBD2. V dropped 1 base and J dropped 4; count of bases not matched to a gene: 8. The CDR3 is 17 residues long. The DNA for the CDR3 is TGTGCCAGCAGTTTAGGGCTAGCGGGAGTGAGAGCAGATACGCAGTATTTT. Residues: CASSLGLAGVRADTQYF.

This clonotype came up a few times. This chain connects TRBV29-1 to TRBJ1-2; a weak D match, TRBD1 (6 bases). The CDR3 runs to 12 residues. Between the trimmed V and J ends, which lost 4 bases and 3 bases, there was a span of 9 bases. Per germline, CDR1 SQVTM and CDR2 ANQGSEA. CDR3 nucleotide sequence: TGCAGCGTTGCTAGGACAGACTATGGCTACACCTTC. Translation: CSVARTDYGYTF.

This clonotype was observed a handful of times. The chain joins TRBV7-2 to TRBJ2-7, with a weak D call TRBD2 (6 bases). The CDR3 has 11 residues. Germline V CDR1 and CDR2: SGHTA, FQGNSA. Trimming took 6 bases from V and 6 from J, leaving 9 bases between them. The chain's CDR3 is CASRSTSEQYF. The CDR3 DNA is TGTGCCAGCAGGTCGACTAGCGAGCAGTACTTC.

V and J are TRBV21-1 and TRBJ2-3; the table assigns TRBD2, which was not confirmed against the DNA. TRBV21-1 is noted as a pseudogene. The CDR3 length is 15 residues. The CDR3 spells CASSWSSAYPDTQYF. Written as DNA, the CDR3 is TGTGCCAGCAGCTGGTCTAGCGCTTACCCAGATACGCAGTATTTT.

The rearrangement joins TRBV5-1 to TRBJ1-4; D is undetermined. The CDR3 covers 14 residues. Germline CDR1 SGHRS, CDR2 YFSETQ. V lost 0 bases to trimming and J lost 8 bases, with 11 bases between them. CDR3 coding DNA: TGCGCCAGCAGCTTGGGAGCCACAACGGAAAAACTGTTTTTT. Translated: CASSLGATTEKLFF.

The chain employs TRBV3-1 and TRBJ2-5; 9 positions match TRBD2. The J call may be wrong; the DNA end is better matched by TRBJ2-1. The CDR3 spans 15 residues. CDR1 and CDR2 from the germline V gene are LGHDT and YNNKEL (reference sequence). CDR3 residues: CASSHGGGAKNEQFF. CDR3 bases: TGTGCCAGCAGCCATGGCGGGGGGGCAAAAAATGAGCAGTTCTTC.

The genes are TRBV6-5 and TRBJ1-1; no clear D gene. Germline-derived CDR1 and CDR2 are MNHEY and SVGAGI. The V gene lost 2 bases and the J gene lost 4 bases, with 14 bases spanning the gap. This CDR3 is 15 amino acids long. The CDR3 here is CASSYPGLTGTEAFF. The DNA of the CDR3 is TGTGCCAGCAGTTACCCAGGCCTGACGGGCACTGAAGCTTTCTTT.